This entry lists 22 T cell receptor beta chains sequenced from one sample in a study of post-analysis software for immune sequencing data. General observations from the study: Roughly 5 TRBV segments occurring more often in patients than controls included TRBV5-6, TRBV5-1 and TRBV20-1.

Included in the TCR beta cDNA libraries were unique molecular identifiers. One entry per CDR3 protein, called by TCRdb with MiXCR from the PCR reads. This table has approximately 570,000 distinct CDR3 sequences, 44% appearing once. These receptors lack a known antigen. Sequenced material: blood. These receptors came from a girl aged 5-17 years with multiple sclerosis.

This chain uses TRBV10-3 with TRBJ2-7; D unresolved. V lost 10 bases to trimming and J lost 2 bases, with 21 bases between them. Germline-derived CDR1 and CDR2 are ENHRY and SYGVKD. The CDR3 is 15 residues long. The CDR3 DNA sequence: TGTGCCAGCTTTAAAGGGTCTCCAAGCCCCTACGAGCAGTACTTC. Translating gives CASFKGSPSPYEQYF.

This clonotype was seen just once. At one end, the junction sequence differs from germline, possibly due to a read error. The chain links TRBV20-1 to TRBJ2-1; the D call may be TRBD1 or TRBD2 (6 bases each). Germline lookup yields CDR1 DFQATT and CDR2 SNEGSKA (reference sequence). This CDR3 is 16 amino acids long. In nucleotides, the CDR3 is TGCAGTGCTAGACCGCCGGGGGCGGTCACCTACAATGGGCAGTTCTTC. This encodes CSARPPGAVTYNGQFF.

As to this clonotype: A junction boundary mismatches the germline segment, possibly from a read error. The J gene is TRBJ1-1, the V gene TRBV28; D not resolved. CDR1 and CDR2 from the germline V gene are MDHEN and SYDVKM. The CDR3 extends over 13 amino acids. The chain's CDR3 is CASGLPLAFEAFF. CDR3 DNA sequence: TGTGCCAGCGGTTTACCGCTGGCTTTCGAAGCTTTCTTT.

Regarding this clonotype: One junction end disagrees with the germline gene, perhaps due to a read error. V usage is TRBV7-6 and J usage is TRBJ2-7; no clear D. The DNA end lines up better with TRBJ2-5; the J call may be wrong. The CDR3 contains 14 residues. From germline, CDR1 is SGHVS and CDR2 FNYEAQ. The DNA for the CDR3 is TGTGCCGGCAGCTTAGTGGTTGTCGGAGAGACCCAGTACTTC. It yields the protein CAGSLVVVGETQYF.

The chain combines TRBV10-3 with TRBJ2-3; 9 positions agree with TRBD2. The junction had 6 bases not matched to a gene; V was cut back by 0 bases and J by 5 bases. From germline, CDR1 is ENHRY and CDR2 SYGVKD. The length of the CDR3 is 16 residues. In DNA, the CDR3 is TGTGCCATCAGTGAGTCCCAGCGGGGGGTGAAAGATACGCAGTATTTT. It encodes CAISESQRGVKDTQYF.

The chain combines TRBV12-3 or TRBV12-4 with TRBJ2-7, with a tentative D call TRBD1 (5 bases). The CDR3 totals 12 residues. Trimming shortened V by 5 bases and J by 3 bases, and 8 bases separated the two germline ends. CDR3 DNA: TGTGCCAGCAGTCCACAGGACTACGAGCAGTACTTC. Translated: CASSPQDYEQYF.

The chain couples TRBV4-1 to TRBJ1-4, with D possibly TRBD1 on 6 matching bases. This CDR3 has 17 amino acids. Germline V lookup: CDR1 MGHRA, CDR2 YSYEKL. Trimming took 5 bases from V and 5 from J, leaving 21 bases between them. The CDR3 loop reads CASSYRDNGGLNEKLFF. CDR3 coding DNA: TGCGCCAGCAGCTACCGGGACAACGGGGGCTTGAATGAAAAACTGTTTTTT.

The rearrangement uses TRBV7-9 and TRBJ2-7; perhaps TRBD2 as D (5 bases). The CDR3 consists of 13 residues. From germline, CDR1 is SEHNR and CDR2 FQNEAQ (reference sequence). Between the trimmed V and J ends, which lost 5 bases and 2 bases, there was a span of 10 bases. Here the CDR3 reads CASSGRDPYEQYF. As DNA, the CDR3 is TGTGCCAGCAGCGGCCGGGATCCCTACGAGCAGTACTTC.

The gene calls are TRBV20-1 and TRBJ2-5, with D hard to call. The J call is in doubt because the DNA end fits TRBJ2-7 better. The CDR3 has 11 residues. The germline gives CDR1 DFQATT, CDR2 SNEGSKA (reference sequence). CDR3 bases: TGCAGTGCTAGTAGTGCCTACGAGCAGTACTTC. Translating gives CSASSAYEQYF.

The genes are TRBV5-1 and TRBJ2-7; D may correspond to TRBD1 or TRBD2 (5 bases each). The CDR3 runs to 17 residues. Germline CDR1 SGHRS, CDR2 YFSETQ. The ends were cut back, 0 bases at V and 3 bases at J, with 19 bases in the middle. The chain's CDR3 is CASSLGGLDLLSYEQYF. The CDR3, as DNA: TGCGCCAGCAGCTTGGGGGGCTTGGACTTACTGAGCTACGAGCAGTACTTC.

The chain is built from TRBV20-1 and TRBJ2-1; TRBD2 aligns across 13 bases. Germline loops: CDR1 DFQATT, CDR2 SNEGSKA (reference sequence). CDR3 length equals 13 residues. V shed 0 bases and J 12 bases; nucleotides not matched to a gene: 2. The CDR3 reads CSARDRLAGGQFF. For the CDR3, the DNA is TGCAGTGCTAGAGACCGACTAGCGGGGGGGCAGTTCTTC.

J is TRBJ1-2 and V is TRBV3-1, with 12 bases fitting TRBD1. Germline V gene data show CDR1 as LGHDT and CDR2 as YNNKEL (reference sequence). V lost 4 bases and J lost 7; bases outside the gene matches: 13. This CDR3 has 17 residues. Written as DNA, the CDR3 is TGTGCCAGCAGCCTCCCCGGAGCGGGACAGGGGGCGTTTGGCTACACCTTC. This sequence encodes CASSLPGAGQGAFGYTF.

This clonotype has a count of ten or more. V usage is TRBV11-2 and J usage is TRBJ1-2; D remains ambiguous. CDR3 length: 11 amino acids. Germline loops: CDR1 SGHAT, CDR2 FQNNGV. Trimming stripped 4 bases from V and 5 bases from J, with 5 bases between. The CDR3 region is CASSSTYGYTF. The CDR3 region has the DNA TGTGCCAGCAGCTCCACTTATGGCTACACCTTC.

This clonotype turned up a few times. The chain recombines TRBV7-2 with TRBJ2-5; 7 positions match TRBD1. Judging by the DNA end, TRBJ2-7 fits better; the J call may be wrong. This CDR3 has 15 residues. Germline V gene data show CDR1 as SGHTA and CDR2 as FQGNSA. The CDR3 protein is CASSLVPGGPYEQYF. CDR3 DNA: TGTGCCAGCAGCTTAGTTCCAGGGGGTCCCTACGAGCAGTACTTC.

The chain links TRBV9 to TRBJ1-6; D is unresolved. Germline lookup yields CDR1 SGDLS and CDR2 YYNGEE. The CDR3 is made up of 15 amino acids. Trimming took off 0 bases at V and 10 bases at J, with 14 bases between the two ends. CDR3 region: CASSVARQMNSPLHF. As DNA, the CDR3 is TGTGCCAGCAGCGTAGCAAGGCAAATGAACTCACCCCTCCACTTT.

The gene calls are TRBV4-2 and TRBJ1-2, with TRBD1 matching over 9 bases. Germline V gene data show CDR1 as LGHNA and CDR2 as YNFKEQ. The CDR3 is 15 residues long. Unmatched junction bases numbered 1, after V lost 0 bases and J lost 2 bases. In nucleotides, the CDR3 is TGTGCCAGCAGCCAAGAGGGGACAGGGAACTATGGCTACACCTTC. It yields the protein CASSQEGTGNYGYTF.

The chain recombines TRBV20-1 with TRBJ2-1; perhaps TRBD1 as D (5 bases). Germline V lookup: CDR1 DFQATT, CDR2 SNEGSKA (reference sequence). Between the trimmed V and J ends, which lost 1 base and 9 bases, there was a span of 13 bases. The CDR3 contains 13 residues. The chain's CDR3 is CSARVWGDGEQFF. For the CDR3, the DNA is TGCAGTGCTAGAGTTTGGGGCGACGGTGAGCAGTTCTTC.

A word on this clonotype: A read error may explain this, as a much larger clone is one base away. V and J are TRBV20-1 and TRBJ2-1; TRBD2 is a possible D gene (6 bases). This CDR3 comprises 14 residues. The ends were cut back, 3 bases at V and 12 bases at J, with 21 bases in the middle. Germline V CDR1 and CDR2: DFQATT, SNEGSKA (reference sequence). The CDR3 coding sequence is TGCAGTGCTAGGGGGGGTTCCCCCGGGTACGTGCAGTTCTTC. This codes for CSARGGSPGYVQFF.

V and J are TRBV7-2 and TRBJ2-7; D is perhaps TRBD2 (6 bases). With 5 bases removed from V and 0 bases from J, the gap between germline ends came to 14 bases. This CDR3 contains 15 residues. The germline CDR1 and CDR2 sequences are SGHTA and FQGNSA. The CDR3 sequence: CASSLRDWSSYEQYF. In nucleotides, the CDR3 is TGTGCCAGCAGCCTCCGGGACTGGAGCTCCTACGAGCAGTACTTC.

The rearrangement uses TRBV28 and TRBJ2-3; the D call may be TRBD1 or TRBD2 (6 bases each). Trimming removed 6 bases from V and 1 base from J, with 17 bases in between. CDR1 is MDHEN and CDR2 is SYDVKM in the germline V gene. This CDR3 is 16 amino acids long. The CDR3 loop reads CASSKTWGARTDTQYF. The CDR3 DNA is TGTGCCAGCAGCAAGACCTGGGGGGCCCGCACAGATACGCAGTATTTT.

The J gene is TRBJ2-1, the V gene TRBV3-1; tentative D call: TRBD2 (5 bases). CDR1 and CDR2 from the germline V gene are LGHDT and YNNKEL (reference sequence). This CDR3 contains 18 residues. Trimming removed 2 bases at V and 3 bases at J, with 20 bases between. CDR3 nucleotide sequence: TGTGCCAGCAGCCAATCAGAGGGTTCTGGCGGGTTCTACAATGAGCAGTTCTTC. This codes for CASSQSEGSGGFYNEQFF.

The chain combines TRBV20-1 with TRBJ2-2, with a tentative D call TRBD2 (5 bases). This CDR3 is 16 amino acids long. CDR1 DFQATT and CDR2 SNEGSKA come from the germline V gene (reference sequence). Trimming took 1 base from V and 2 from J, leaving 14 bases between them. CDR3 DNA: TGCAGTGCTAGAGGGAGGCCGGGCCACAACACCGGGGAGCTGTTTTTT. Translation gives CSARGRPGHNTGELFF.